This T cell receptor beta chain was captured by sequencing in a study of blood T cells in healthy people across ages. Study observations and caveats: Across the age range, TCR beta diversity per million T cells fell in a roughly linear way.

The table lists this clonotype with a few counts. Its antigen is currently unknown. Then a second PCR, running roughly 7 to 11 cycles, was carried out with a sample-barcoded 5' primer and a J-beta primer mix. TCRdb re-analysed the 5' RACE reads in MiXCR, keeping a single row per CDR3 protein. There are 920,000 or so distinct CDR3 sequences in the sample; 35% to 55% occur only once, and approximately 17% lies in the top ten. This CDR3 spans 15 amino acids. Germline loops: CDR1 SQVTM, CDR2 ANQGSEA. V was pared by 6 bases and J by 6 bases, with 16 bases of the junction left unmatched. The sample taken for sequencing was blood. This chain uses TRBV29-1 with TRBJ2-7, with 8 bases fitting TRBD2. This TCR was recovered from a woman in her sixties in good health. CDR3 protein: CSVLGRGPRHREQYF. DNA of the CDR3: TGCAGCGTGCTCGGGAGGGGCCCACGACACCGCGAGCAGTACTTC.